This is a list of T cell receptor beta chains from one sample in a study of blood T cell repertoires in COVID-19. Libraries were prepared by immunoSEQ multiplex PCR; TCRdb keeps only in-frame clonotypes and omits some of them. Of about 90,000 clones in the sample, roughly 90% were seen once. Material for sequencing was peripheral blood. The receptors come from a man between 50 and 59 years old with COVID-19, enrolled during active disease. CDR3s include the opening cysteine and the closing phenylalanine or tryptophan. Fields, in order: V gene, D gene, clone size, J gene, CDR3 protein, CDR3 DNA. The D gene is left open where the match is weak. Expanded clones get a size class; other rows say once, few or many, or leave the size out.

TRBV7-6	TRBD1	once	TRBJ1-6	CASSPTGDDNSPLHF	TGTGCCAGCAGCCCGACAGGGGATGATAATTCACCCCTCCACTTT
TRBV6-5	NA	NA	TRBJ1-3	CASSYSMQGNTIYF	TGTGCCAGCAGTTACTCGATGCAGGGAAACACCATATATTTT
TRBV5-1	TRBD1	NA	TRBJ2-7	CASGLNRGRSEQYF	TGCGCCAGCGGCTTAAACAGGGGGCGTTCAGAGCAGTACTTC
TRBV7-3	TRBD2	NA	TRBJ2-5	CASSLSSGLAGEETQYF	TGTGCCAGCAGCTTAAGTTCAGGACTAGCGGGGGAAGAGACCCAGTACTTC
TRBV28	NA	NA	TRBJ2-6	CASSLIQGSGANVLTF	TGTGCCAGCAGTCTCATACAGGGCTCTGGGGCCAACGTCCTGACTTTC
TRBV15	TRBD2	NA	TRBJ2-7	CATSSRGGSYEQYF	TGTGCCACCAGCAGCCGGGGGGGGTCCTACGAGCAGTACTTC
TRBV14	TRBD1	NA	TRBJ1-6	CASSIGQGLNSPLHF	TGTGCCAGCAGCATAGGACAGGGGTTGAATTCACCCCTCCACTTT
TRBV19	NA	NA	TRBJ1-1	CASIHDSGNTEAFF	TGTGCCAGTATCCACGATAGCGGCAACACTGAAGCTTTCTTT
TRBV5-5	TRBD2	NA	TRBJ2-1	CASSLRSGTSSEQFF	TGTGCCAGCAGCTTGCGTTCCGGGACTAGTAGTGAGCAGTTCTTC
TRBV19	NA	NA	TRBJ1-1	CASSINRDTEAFF	TGTGCCAGTAGTATCAACAGGGACACTGAAGCTTTCTTT
TRBV9	NA	NA	TRBJ2-7	CASSPLNREYEQYF	TGTGCCAGCAGCCCACTTAACAGGGAGTACGAGCAGTACTTC
TRBV5-1	TRBD1	NA	TRBJ1-6	CASSLPGQEFPSLHF	TGCGCCAGCAGCTTACCGGGACAGGAGTTTCCATCCCTCCACTTT
TRBV4-1	TRBD1	NA	TRBJ1-2	CASSQAQSGTGYGYTF	TGCGCCAGCAGCCAAGCCCAAAGCGGGACAGGGTATGGCTACACCTTC
TRBV7-8	NA	once	TRBJ2-7	CASSHTESNIYEQYF	TGTGCCAGCAGCCATACAGAGTCGAACATCTACGAGCAGTACTTC
TRBV5-1	TRBD1	once	TRBJ2-5	CASSSRTGKGETQYF	TGCGCCAGCAGCTCCCGGACAGGGAAAGGGGAGACCCAGTACTTC
TRBV27	TRBD2	NA	TRBJ2-1	CASSLYSGGIYNEQFF	TGTGCCAGCAGTTTATATAGCGGGGGGATTTACAATGAGCAGTTCTTC
TRBV25-1	TRBD2	NA	TRBJ2-2	CASSDEPGGTGELFF	TGTGCCAGCAGTGACGAGCCGGGAGGCACCGGGGAGCTGTTTTTT
TRBV10-3	TRBD1	NA	TRBJ1-2	CAISGGASGYTF	TGTGCCATCTCAGGGGGCGCGTCTGGCTACACCTTC
TRBV27	NA	few	TRBJ1-1	CASSLGSYGTEAFF	TGTGCCAGCAGTTTGGGGAGTTATGGAACTGAAGCTTTCTTT
TRBV6-4	TRBD2	NA	TRBJ2-3	CASSDGLAPVDTQYF	TGTGCCAGCAGTGATGGACTAGCGCCCGTAGATACGCAGTATTTT
TRBV9	NA	NA	TRBJ2-5	CASGSSGETQYF	TGTGCCAGCGGTTCAAGCGGAGAGACCCAGTACTTC
TRBV6-5	TRBD1	few	TRBJ2-1	CASQGGYRNEQFF	TGTGCCAGCCAAGGGGGCTACCGCAATGAGCAGTTCTTC
TRBV5-1	NA	NA	TRBJ2-1	CASSRDSLNEQFF	TGCGCCAGCAGCCGCGACAGCCTCAATGAGCAGTTCTTC
TRBV7-9	TRBD1	NA	TRBJ1-2	CASSRALGQTNYGYTF	TGTGCCAGCAGCCGTGCCCTGGGACAGACTAACTATGGCTACACCTTC
TRBV6-6	TRBD2	NA	TRBJ2-2	CASSGTSENTGELFF	TGTGCCAGCAGTGGGACTAGCGAGAACACCGGGGAGCTGTTTTTT
TRBV15	NA	NA	TRBJ1-4	CATSRDRGSEKLFF	TGTGCCACCAGCAGAGATCGCGGGTCTGAAAAACTGTTTTTT
TRBV29-1	TRBD1	few	TRBJ1-4	CSVGDSEKLFF	TGCAGCGTTGGGGACAGTGAAAAACTGTTTTTT
TRBV6-5	TRBD1	NA	TRBJ2-1	CASSPGTGVYNEQFF	TGTGCCAGCAGCCCCGGGACAGGGGTCTACAATGAGCAGTTCTTC
TRBV18	TRBD2	NA	TRBJ2-1	CASSPTETSGGSYNEQFF	TGTGCCAGCTCACCAACCGAGACTAGCGGGGGGTCCTACAATGAGCAGTTCTTC
TRBV28	NA	NA	TRBJ2-5	CASSLQKYSGTQYF	TGTGCCAGCAGTTTACAAAAGTATTCCGGGACCCAGTACTTC
TRBV7-2	TRBD1	NA	TRBJ1-2	CASSLGQGLTF	TGTGCCAGCAGCTTGGGACAGGGGTTGACCTTC
TRBV2	NA	few	TRBJ2-7	CASSEAREQYF	TGTGCCAGCAGTGAAGCGCGGGAGCAGTACTTC
TRBV7-3	TRBD1	NA	TRBJ1-1	CASSPTGQGLTEAFF	TGTGCCAGCAGCCCCACGGGACAGGGGCTCACTGAAGCTTTCTTT
TRBV14	TRBD1	NA	TRBJ1-5	CASSRGQGGQPQHF	TGTGCCAGCAGCCGAGGACAGGGGGGCCAGCCCCAGCATTTT